The 8 T cell receptor beta chains below were found in one sample sequenced in a study of blood T cell repertoires in COVID-19. Repertoires were generated with immunoSEQ multiplex PCR, while TCRdb's copy carries only in-frame clones and drops some. This table has about 230,000 clones, around 78% appearing once. Material: peripheral blood. The receptor set was obtained from a woman between 65 and 79 years old with active or convalescent COVID-19.

This rearrangement joins TRBV18 to TRBJ1-2; D is ambiguous. This CDR3 spans 13 amino acids. The V end was cut by 5 bases, the J end by 5 bases, with 12 bases between. The V gene's germline CDR1 is KGHSH and CDR2 LQKENI. Here the CDR3 reads CASSETERYGYTF. In DNA, the CDR3 is TGTGCCAGCTCAGAAACAGAGAGATATGGCTACACCTTC.

The V call is TRBV30, the J call TRBJ2-2; possible D gene TRBD2, 5 bases. This CDR3 has 15 amino acids. Trimming cost V 0 bases and J 0 bases, with 8 bases left between them. CDR1 and CDR2 from the germline V gene are GTSNPN and SVGIG (reference sequence). The DNA for the CDR3 is TGTGCCTGGAGTGTACGGAGGCCGAACACCGGGGAGCTGTTTTTT. As protein: CAWSVRRPNTGELFF.

The gene calls are TRBV5-1 and TRBJ2-1; TRBD2 matches 10 bases. Germline V gene data show CDR1 as SGHRS and CDR2 as YFSETQ. The CDR3 totals 14 residues. The trim removed 5 bases at V and 6 bases at J, leaving 5 bases unmatched. In DNA form, the CDR3 reads TGCGCCAGCAGTCCGGTAGCGGGAGGCAATGAGCAGTTCTTC. Translated: CASSPVAGGNEQFF.

The chain uses TRBV6-2 or TRBV6-3 and TRBJ1-3, with D maybe TRBD1 (6 bases). CDR3 length: 16 amino acids. V was shortened by 1 base and J by 4 bases, with 14 bases between the two germline ends. Germline CDR1 MNHEY, CDR2 SVGEGT. Here the CDR3 DNA reads TGTGCCAGCAGTTACTATACAGGGATCTACGGAAACACCATATATTTT. It is translated as CASSYYTGIYGNTIYF.

CDR3 region: CASSLLGSQTQYF. The CDR3 DNA reads TGTGCCAGCAGCTTACTAGGCTCGCAGACCCAGTACTTC. The J gene is TRBJ2-5, the V gene TRBV7-9; D remains unclear. In germline, CDR1 is SEHNR, CDR2 FQNEAQ (reference sequence). V lost 2 bases, J lost 6 bases, and 10 bases lay in between. The CDR3 is 13 residues long.

V and J are TRBV18 and TRBJ1-1; D is unclear. Per germline, CDR1 KGHSH and CDR2 LQKENI. Trimming cost V 3 bases and J 10 bases, with 12 bases left between them. The CDR3 has 12 amino acids. DNA for the CDR3: TGTGCCAGCTCACCCGTCGCTACGGGAGCTTTCTTT. Translation: CASSPVATGAFF.

The sample holds a few counts of this clone. The chain combines TRBV5-1 with TRBJ1-1, with TRBD1 matching 10 bases. V was pared by 4 bases and J by 4 bases, with 10 bases of the junction left unmatched. CDR1 is SGHRS, CDR2 YFSETQ, per germline. The CDR3 runs 16 residues. Here the CDR3 DNA reads TGCGCCAGCAGCCCGGTGACAGGGGGCTCTGTCACTGAAGCTTTCTTT. This translates into CASSPVTGGSVTEAFF.

The CDR3 sequence is CASSPGVEQPQHF. The CDR3 DNA reads TGTGCCAGCTCACCCGGGGTGGAGCAGCCCCAGCATTTT. The rearrangement uses TRBV18 and TRBJ1-5, with D uncertain. Germline assignment: CDR1 KGHSH and CDR2 LQKENI. Trimming stripped 3 bases from V and 7 bases from J, with 10 bases between. This CDR3 comprises 13 residues. The full variable domain, its missing parts supplied by reference TRBV18 and TRBJ1-5, is NAGVMQNPRHLVRRRGQEARLRCSPMKGHSHVYWYRQLPEEGLKFMVYLQKENIIDESGMPKERFSAEFPKEGPSILRIQQVVRGDSAAYFCASSPGVEQPQHFGDGTRLSIL.